This TCR beta chain was recorded in a study of spatial heterogeneity in lung cancer (dated by TCRdb to the late 2010s). With regard to the full study: More beta-chain than alpha-chain transcripts were consistently detected, likely reflecting higher beta-chain transcript abundance. In the raw uncorrected reads, each unique combination of TCR and UMI appeared on average more than ten times. The study linked features of the TCR repertoire to counts of nonsynonymous mutations, which were determined by whole-exome sequencing of tumor tissue. At surgery, both alpha and beta chains were TCR-sequenced in over 200 tumor regions, over 61 matched nontumor lung samples and a few dozen PBMC samples. In non-small cell lung cancer, the study quantitatively compared TCR alpha and beta repertoires across several tumor regions, matched nontumor lung, and blood. In tumor regions, TCR transcript counts showed a strong correlation with a T cell transcriptional module score derived from matched bulk RNA-seq. Paper-wide results and their limitations: The number of expanded intratumoral alpha and beta TCRs correlated with the tumor nonsynonymous mutation count. TCR-seq coverage of tumor T cells was estimated at only roughly 7.7% for alpha chains and about 14% for beta chains. The count of ubiquitous expanded TCRs correlated with the count of ubiquitous nonsynonymous mutations, and the count of regional expanded TCRs correlated with the count of regional nonsynonymous mutations. Additional single-cell paired TCR alpha and beta sequencing was considered necessary to confirm, at a functional level, the hypothesis that regional TCRs recognize regional mutations.

This specimen's time point label, per the study, means: sample taken at primary tumor resection. The donors were about 65 patients from the lung TRACERx cohort who had early-stage, untreated non-small cell lung cancer. TCR sequencing used whole RNA extracted from tumor and nontumor lung tissue, or from cryopreserved PBMC samples, without cell sorting. A patient was chosen for TCR sequencing only when enough RNA was available from at least two tumor regions. Tumor and adjacent nontumor lung specimens were reviewed by a lung pathologist before selection. V is reduced by 1 base and J by 4 bases, leaving a spacing of 7 bases between them. Counted from cysteine to phenylalanine, this CDR3 has 13 amino acids. Kept here is only the CDR3 DNA, which spans 39 bases and is read in frame from base 1. The germline V gene gives CDR1 as SGDLS and CDR2 as YYNGEE. Ten or more counts support this clonotype. There is no known antigen for this receptor. It has no much larger one-base neighbor in the sample; base qualities were not kept.

The library was generated by 5' RACE. Sequenced using a NextSeq 500. The TCR library protocol attached a unique molecular identifier to each TCR cDNA molecule to allow correction of PCR and sequencing errors. As for how the authors treated the data: TCR identification, UMI-based error correction and CDR3 extraction were performed with Decombinator tools. TCRs above a frequency of 2 per 1,000, corresponding to the top 1% of the tumor frequency distribution, were defined as expanded. Expanded tumor TCRs statistically deemed absent (corrected P<0.05) from at least one tumor region were classed as regional, and all other expanded tumor TCRs were classed as ubiquitous. Renyi diversity was computed with the R vegan package after each repertoire had been subsampled 100 times to 5,000 TCRs. CDR3 similarity networks were built from amino acid triplet string-kernel similarity, with CDR3s being connected when pairwise similarity was above 0.82. Through fastp at Q25 and MiXCR, TCRdb rebuilt clones from the public reads, retaining in-frame beta chains. Rows are unified per CDR3 protein, each entry keeping the most common DNA and genes. TCRdb, not the authors, supplied the V and J calls. The sample contains some 25,000 distinct CDR3 sequences, 7.1% of them found a single time. In total, the top ten clones hold more than 20% of the sample.

In this chain, TRBV9 is recombined with TRBJ2-3; TRBD1 could be the D gene, as 5 bases match. The input for sequencing was lung tumor tissue, taken at surgery. The sequence came from a male donor with early-stage non-small cell lung cancer. The sequenced DNA: TGTGCCAGCAGCGTATCCAGGGCAGATACGCAGTATTTT. The encoded protein is CASSVSRADTQYF. The entire variable domain, with the stretches around the CDR3 drawn from the reference TRBV9 and TRBJ2-3 proteins, is DSGVTQTPKHLITATGQRVTLRCSPRSGDLSVYWYQQSLDQGLQFLIQYYNGEERAKGNILERFSAQQFPDLHSELNLSSLELGDSALYFCASSVSRADTQYFGPGTRLTVL.